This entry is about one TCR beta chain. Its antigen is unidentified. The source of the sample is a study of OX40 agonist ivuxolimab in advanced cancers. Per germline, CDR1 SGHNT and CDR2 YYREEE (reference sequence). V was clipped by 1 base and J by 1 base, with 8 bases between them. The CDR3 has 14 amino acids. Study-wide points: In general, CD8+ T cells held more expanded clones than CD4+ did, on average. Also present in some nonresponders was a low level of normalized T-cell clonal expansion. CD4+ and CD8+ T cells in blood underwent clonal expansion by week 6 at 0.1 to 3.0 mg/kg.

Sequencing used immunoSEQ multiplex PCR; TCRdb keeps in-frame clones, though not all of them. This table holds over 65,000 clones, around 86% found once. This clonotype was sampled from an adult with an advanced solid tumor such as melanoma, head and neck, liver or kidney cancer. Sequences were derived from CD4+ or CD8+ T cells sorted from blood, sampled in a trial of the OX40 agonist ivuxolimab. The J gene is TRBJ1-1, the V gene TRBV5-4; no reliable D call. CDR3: CASSLRGKNTEAFF. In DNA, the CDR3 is TGTGCCAGCAGCTTGAGAGGGAAGAACACTGAAGCTTTCTTT.